This is a list of T cell receptor beta chains from one sample in a study of regulatory T cells in long-lasting Graves disease. Using its own MiXCR run on the multiplex PCR reads, TCRdb lists one record per CDR3 protein. The sample yields 400,000 to 500,000 distinct CDR3 sequences, approximately 23% seen once. Sample: peripheral blood mononuclear cells (PBMCs), taken when the disease was refractory, from a patient treated with antithyroid drugs. Source of these receptors: a female donor with Graves disease. Each CDR3 is given with its conserved first and last residue. The order of the fields is J gene, D gene, CDR3 length, clone size, V gene, CDR3 protein, CDR3 DNA. A D gene is named only where the DNA matches it firmly. Not all rows give a size; the values are once, few, many and, for expanded clones, a class.

J gene: TRBJ2-7; D gene: TRBD2; CDR3 length: 17; clone size: .; V gene: TRBV5-1; CDR3 protein: CASSLRGVSGRSNEQYF; CDR3 DNA: TGCGCCAGCAGCTTGAGGGGAGTTAGCGGGAGGTCGAACGAGCAGTACTTC
J gene: TRBJ1-2; D gene: TRBD1; CDR3 length: 12; clone size: few; V gene: TRBV29-1; CDR3 protein: CSVGTGDDGYTF; CDR3 DNA: TGCAGCGTTGGCACAGGGGATGATGGCTACACCTTC
J gene: TRBJ2-3; D gene: TRBD1; CDR3 length: 15; clone size: few; V gene: TRBV7-2; CDR3 protein: CASSGTGASTDTQYF; CDR3 DNA: TGTGCCAGCAGCGGGACAGGGGCTAGCACAGATACGCAGTATTTT
J gene: TRBJ2-3; D gene: TRBD1; CDR3 length: 18; clone size: many; V gene: TRBV12-3/TRBV12-4; CDR3 protein: CASSSLIQGASGTDTQYF; CDR3 DNA: TGTGCCAGCAGTTCCCTTATACAGGGGGCTAGCGGCACAGATACGCAGTATTTT
J gene: TRBJ1-1; D gene: .; CDR3 length: 16; clone size: few; V gene: TRBV7-8; CDR3 protein: CASSSALLTVNTEAFF; CDR3 DNA: TGTGCCAGCAGCTCCGCCCTATTGACAGTCAACACTGAAGCTTTCTTT
J gene: TRBJ1-1; D gene: TRBD1; CDR3 length: 13; clone size: many; V gene: TRBV6-1; CDR3 protein: CASTARQGSEAFF; CDR3 DNA: TGTGCCAGCACAGCCCGACAGGGATCTGAAGCTTTCTTT
J gene: TRBJ2-2; D gene: TRBD1; CDR3 length: 15; clone size: few; V gene: TRBV4-3; CDR3 protein: CASSQAMTGHGELFF; CDR3 DNA: TGCGCCAGCAGCCAAGCCATGACAGGGCACGGGGAGCTGTTTTTT
J gene: TRBJ2-5; D gene: .; CDR3 length: 11; clone size: .; V gene: TRBV7-9; CDR3 protein: CASSMTETQYF; CDR3 DNA: TGTGCCAGCAGCATGACAGAGACCCAGTACTTC
J gene: TRBJ2-7; D gene: .; CDR3 length: 13; clone size: .; V gene: TRBV20-1; CDR3 protein: CSAEDSKGNEQYF; CDR3 DNA: TGCAGTGCCGAGGACTCAAAGGGCAACGAGCAGTACTTC
J gene: TRBJ2-7; D gene: .; CDR3 length: 15; clone size: .; V gene: TRBV4-2; CDR3 protein: CASSQAWGREYEQYF; CDR3 DNA: TGTGCCAGCAGCCAAGCTTGGGGGCGCGAGTACGAGCAGTACTTC
J gene: TRBJ2-7; D gene: .; CDR3 length: 15; clone size: .; V gene: TRBV14; CDR3 protein: CASSQEDRDIYEQYF; CDR3 DNA: TGTGCCAGCAGCCAAGAAGACCGGGACATCTACGAGCAGTACTTC
J gene: TRBJ2-2; D gene: .; CDR3 length: 11; clone size: many; V gene: TRBV6-1; CDR3 protein: CASSLMGELFF; CDR3 DNA: TGTGCCAGCAGCCTAATGGGGGAGCTGTTTTTT
J gene: TRBJ1-1; D gene: .; CDR3 length: 16; clone size: many; V gene: TRBV6-1; CDR3 protein: CASSELVGRPNTEAFF; CDR3 DNA: TGTGCCAGCAGTGAATTGGTGGGCAGGCCGAACACTGAAGCTTTCTTT
J gene: TRBJ2-2; D gene: .; CDR3 length: 14; clone size: .; V gene: TRBV14; CDR3 protein: CASSLGVWTGELFF; CDR3 DNA: TGTGCCAGCTCTTTGGGGGTATGGACCGGGGAGCTGTTTTTT
J gene: TRBJ2-7; D gene: .; CDR3 length: 15; clone size: many; V gene: TRBV24-1; CDR3 protein: CATTLGWEVSYEQYF; CDR3 DNA: TGTGCCACCACCCTGGGGTGGGAGGTCTCCTACGAGCAGTACTTC
J gene: TRBJ1-2; D gene: TRBD1; CDR3 length: 14; clone size: few; V gene: TRBV7-2; CDR3 protein: CASSSGQRIYGYTF; CDR3 DNA: TGTGCCAGCAGCTCGGGACAGAGAATTTATGGCTACACCTTC
J gene: TRBJ1-5; D gene: .; CDR3 length: 15; clone size: .; V gene: TRBV15; CDR3 protein: CATSREMGGNQPQHF; CDR3 DNA: TGTGCCACCAGCAGGGAGATGGGGGGTAACCAGCCCCAGCATTTT
J gene: TRBJ1-5; D gene: .; CDR3 length: 14; clone size: many; V gene: TRBV6-1; CDR3 protein: CASSEKSVNQPQHF; CDR3 DNA: TGTGCCAGCAGTGAAAAGTCAGTAAATCAGCCCCAGCATTTT
J gene: TRBJ1-6; D gene: .; CDR3 length: 13; clone size: many; V gene: TRBV30; CDR3 protein: CAWEQGPNSPLHF; CDR3 DNA: TGTGCCTGGGAGCAGGGTCCTAATTCACCCCTCCACTTT
J gene: TRBJ2-3; D gene: .; CDR3 length: 11; clone size: .; V gene: TRBV6-1; CDR3 protein: CATLLADTQYF; CDR3 DNA: TGTGCCACCCTCCTAGCAGATACGCAGTATTTT
J gene: TRBJ1-1; D gene: .; CDR3 length: 14; clone size: once; V gene: TRBV3-1; CDR3 protein: CASSQGISVGEAFF; CDR3 DNA: TGTGCCAGCAGCCAAGGGATTTCGGTTGGTGAAGCTTTCTTT
J gene: TRBJ2-7; D gene: .; CDR3 length: 15; clone size: .; V gene: TRBV6-2/TRBV6-3; CDR3 protein: CASTPPSGASYEQYF; CDR3 DNA: TGTGCCAGCACTCCACCTTCGGGGGCATCCTACGAGCAGTACTTC
J gene: TRBJ2-5; D gene: TRBD2; CDR3 length: 13; clone size: .; V gene: TRBV10-2; CDR3 protein: CASTRGSGETQYF; CDR3 DNA: TGCGCCAGCACGCGCGGGAGTGGGGAGACCCAGTACTTC
J gene: TRBJ1-5; D gene: TRBD1; CDR3 length: 15; clone size: .; V gene: TRBV7-9; CDR3 protein: CASSVGQGSGQPQHF; CDR3 DNA: TGTGCCAGCAGCGTCGGACAGGGGTCGGGTCAGCCCCAGCATTTT
J gene: TRBJ2-1; D gene: .; CDR3 length: 14; clone size: .; V gene: TRBV14; CDR3 protein: CASSQVRTQNEQFF; CDR3 DNA: TGTGCCAGCAGCCAAGTAAGGACACAGAATGAGCAGTTCTTC
J gene: TRBJ2-7; D gene: TRBD1; CDR3 length: 16; clone size: many; V gene: TRBV2; CDR3 protein: CASSLGEGTGGIEQYF; CDR3 DNA: TGTGCCAGCTCCCTAGGGGAGGGGACAGGGGGTATCGAGCAGTACTTC
J gene: TRBJ2-2; D gene: TRBD2; CDR3 length: 15; clone size: once; V gene: TRBV6-1; CDR3 protein: CASRRTSLGSGELFF; CDR3 DNA: TGTGCCAGCAGACGGACTAGCCTGGGGTCCGGGGAGCTGTTTTTT
J gene: TRBJ1-4; D gene: .; CDR3 length: 17; clone size: .; V gene: TRBV7-3; CDR3 protein: CASSLTPTFATNEKLFF; CDR3 DNA: TGTGCCAGCAGCTTGACTCCCACTTTTGCAACTAATGAAAAACTGTTTTTT
J gene: TRBJ2-7; D gene: .; CDR3 length: 13; clone size: many; V gene: TRBV30; CDR3 protein: CAWSVIPHYEQYF; CDR3 DNA: TGTGCCTGGAGTGTAATCCCTCACTACGAGCAGTACTTC
J gene: TRBJ2-2; D gene: .; CDR3 length: 14; clone size: .; V gene: TRBV3-1; CDR3 protein: CASRHIDLSGELFF; CDR3 DNA: TGTGCCAGCAGGCATATCGACTTATCCGGGGAGCTGTTTTTT
J gene: TRBJ1-6; D gene: .; CDR3 length: 15; clone size: many; V gene: TRBV28; CDR3 protein: CASSRFFTYNSPLHF; CDR3 DNA: TGTGCCAGCTCTAGGTTTTTCACCTATAATTCACCCCTCCACTTT
J gene: TRBJ2-5; D gene: TRBD2; CDR3 length: 14; clone size: .; V gene: TRBV7-2; CDR3 protein: CASSLAGEGETQYF; CDR3 DNA: TGTGCCAGCAGCTTAGCAGGGGAGGGGGAGACCCAGTACTTC
J gene: TRBJ1-4; D gene: .; CDR3 length: 12; clone size: many; V gene: TRBV18; CDR3 protein: CASSRADEKLFF; CDR3 DNA: TGTGCCAGCTCGAGGGCCGATGAAAAACTGTTTTTT
J gene: TRBJ2-5; D gene: .; CDR3 length: 13; clone size: few; V gene: TRBV10-3; CDR3 protein: CAISGRLEGTQYF; CDR3 DNA: TGTGCCATCAGTGGGCGGCTGGAGGGGACCCAGTACTTC
J gene: TRBJ1-1; D gene: .; CDR3 length: 11; clone size: many; V gene: TRBV7-2; CDR3 protein: CASSLSHGAFF; CDR3 DNA: TGTGCCAGCAGCTTATCCCATGGAGCTTTCTTT
J gene: TRBJ1-2; D gene: TRBD1; CDR3 length: 15; clone size: .; V gene: TRBV19; CDR3 protein: CASSMGTAISYGYTF; CDR3 DNA: TGTGCCAGTAGTATGGGGACAGCGATATCCTATGGCTACACCTTC
J gene: TRBJ2-3; D gene: .; CDR3 length: 17; clone size: .; V gene: TRBV2; CDR3 protein: CASSENRRGLGTDTQYF; CDR3 DNA: TGTGCCAGCAGTGAAAATCGGAGGGGTTTAGGCACAGATACGCAGTATTTT
J gene: TRBJ1-5; D gene: .; CDR3 length: 14; clone size: many; V gene: TRBV12-3/TRBV12-4; CDR3 protein: CASSLNIKNQPQHF; CDR3 DNA: TGTGCCAGCAGTTTGAATATAAAGAATCAGCCCCAGCATTTT
J gene: TRBJ2-3; D gene: TRBD1; CDR3 length: 16; clone size: once; V gene: TRBV24-1; CDR3 protein: CATSDPATGEEDTQYF; CDR3 DNA: TGTGCCACCAGTGATCCGGCGACAGGGGAGGAAGATACGCAGTATTTT
J gene: TRBJ1-5; D gene: .; CDR3 length: 15; clone size: .; V gene: TRBV6-6; CDR3 protein: CASSYSGGGGQPQHF; CDR3 DNA: TGTGCCAGCAGTTACTCGGGGGGTGGAGGGCAGCCCCAGCATTTT
J gene: TRBJ1-1; D gene: TRBD1; CDR3 length: 14; clone size: few; V gene: TRBV20-1; CDR3 protein: CSASSGGSNTEAFF; CDR3 DNA: TGCAGTGCTTCCTCAGGGGGTTCGAACACTGAAGCTTTCTTT
J gene: TRBJ2-5; D gene: .; CDR3 length: 15; clone size: .; V gene: TRBV7-2; CDR3 protein: CASSTYGPHQETQYF; CDR3 DNA: TGTGCCAGCAGCACCTATGGACCCCACCAAGAGACCCAGTACTTC
J gene: TRBJ1-1; D gene: .; CDR3 length: 16; clone size: many; V gene: TRBV28; CDR3 protein: CASSPLGPRQSTEAFF; CDR3 DNA: TGTGCCAGCAGTCCCTTGGGGCCCCGACAGAGCACTGAAGCTTTCTTT
J gene: TRBJ1-2; D gene: TRBD1; CDR3 length: 12; clone size: many; V gene: TRBV27; CDR3 protein: CASGGRGHGYTF; CDR3 DNA: TGTGCCAGCGGCGGGAGGGGGCATGGCTACACCTTC
J gene: TRBJ2-7; D gene: .; CDR3 length: 11; clone size: many; V gene: TRBV20-1; CDR3 protein: CSANVGLEQYF; CDR3 DNA: TGCAGTGCTAATGTAGGGCTCGAGCAGTACTTC
J gene: TRBJ2-7; D gene: .; CDR3 length: 14; clone size: few; V gene: TRBV29-1; CDR3 protein: CSVELGDGPNEQYF; CDR3 DNA: TGCAGCGTTGAATTGGGGGACGGACCCAACGAGCAGTACTTC
J gene: TRBJ1-1; D gene: .; CDR3 length: 13; clone size: once; V gene: TRBV7-9; CDR3 protein: CASSAHRDAEAFF; CDR3 DNA: TGTGCCAGCAGCGCCCACAGGGACGCTGAAGCTTTCTTT
J gene: TRBJ2-7; D gene: TRBD2; CDR3 length: 15; clone size: .; V gene: TRBV9; CDR3 protein: CASSVSPSGRYEQYF; CDR3 DNA: TGTGCCAGCAGCGTATCTCCCAGCGGGAGGTACGAGCAGTACTTC
J gene: TRBJ1-2; D gene: .; CDR3 length: 16; clone size: .; V gene: TRBV3-1; CDR3 protein: CASSQLPLTGTNGYTF; CDR3 DNA: TGTGCCAGCAGCCAGCTCCCTCTGACCGGGACGAATGGCTACACCTTC
J gene: TRBJ2-7; D gene: TRBD1; CDR3 length: 17; clone size: once; V gene: TRBV4-1; CDR3 protein: CASSQGLRTGAYYEQYF; CDR3 DNA: TGCGCCAGCAGCCAAGGGCTCAGGACAGGGGCCTACTACGAGCAGTACTTC
J gene: TRBJ2-7; D gene: .; CDR3 length: 14; clone size: many; V gene: TRBV7-9; CDR3 protein: CASSQTGRTYEQYF; CDR3 DNA: TGTGCCAGCAGCCAAACAGGGCGAACCTACGAGCAGTACTTC
J gene: TRBJ2-7; D gene: TRBD1; CDR3 length: 15; clone size: few; V gene: TRBV27; CDR3 protein: CASSLGQGKTHEQYF; CDR3 DNA: TGTGCCAGCAGTTTGGGACAGGGGAAAACCCACGAGCAGTACTTC
J gene: TRBJ1-2; D gene: TRBD1; CDR3 length: 14; clone size: few; V gene: TRBV19; CDR3 protein: CASSSETGNYGYTF; CDR3 DNA: TGTGCCAGTAGTAGCGAGACAGGGAACTATGGCTACACCTTC
J gene: TRBJ1-2; D gene: .; CDR3 length: 12; clone size: .; V gene: TRBV30; CDR3 protein: CAWSFSGYGYTF; CDR3 DNA: TGTGCCTGGTCCTTCTCAGGGTATGGCTACACCTTC